The table lists the clone carrying this TCR beta chain with many counts. What it binds is unknown. The CDR3 runs 15 residues. Germline V gives CDR1 SEHNR, CDR2 FQNEAQ (reference sequence). V lost 1 base and J lost 4, with 14 bases in between. This specimen comes from a study of T cell repertoires in cytomegalovirus infection. Study information: Shared public TCR beta signatures pointed to both CMV infection and a matching HLA type. Notes on the study in general: Cumulative public TCR beta family frequency identified CMV carriers with the relevant HLA. Within the response measured ex vivo, HLA-C-restricted CMV-specific TCR beta clonotypes were dominant.

From the reads, TCRdb called clonotypes with MiXCR, one entry per CDR3 protein. This table holds about 80,000 distinct CDR3 sequences, 3.7% found once. Sequencing used PBMCs. V is TRBV7-9 and J is TRBJ2-7; the D gene is possibly TRBD2 (6 bases). This TCR derives from a human donor in good health (CMV status not recorded). Some clones in this sample may be carry-over from other donors' samples. CDR3 DNA: TGTGCCAGCAGCTTAGTTCCGGAGGGTAGTTACGAGCAGTACTTC. Protein: CASSLVPEGSYEQYF.